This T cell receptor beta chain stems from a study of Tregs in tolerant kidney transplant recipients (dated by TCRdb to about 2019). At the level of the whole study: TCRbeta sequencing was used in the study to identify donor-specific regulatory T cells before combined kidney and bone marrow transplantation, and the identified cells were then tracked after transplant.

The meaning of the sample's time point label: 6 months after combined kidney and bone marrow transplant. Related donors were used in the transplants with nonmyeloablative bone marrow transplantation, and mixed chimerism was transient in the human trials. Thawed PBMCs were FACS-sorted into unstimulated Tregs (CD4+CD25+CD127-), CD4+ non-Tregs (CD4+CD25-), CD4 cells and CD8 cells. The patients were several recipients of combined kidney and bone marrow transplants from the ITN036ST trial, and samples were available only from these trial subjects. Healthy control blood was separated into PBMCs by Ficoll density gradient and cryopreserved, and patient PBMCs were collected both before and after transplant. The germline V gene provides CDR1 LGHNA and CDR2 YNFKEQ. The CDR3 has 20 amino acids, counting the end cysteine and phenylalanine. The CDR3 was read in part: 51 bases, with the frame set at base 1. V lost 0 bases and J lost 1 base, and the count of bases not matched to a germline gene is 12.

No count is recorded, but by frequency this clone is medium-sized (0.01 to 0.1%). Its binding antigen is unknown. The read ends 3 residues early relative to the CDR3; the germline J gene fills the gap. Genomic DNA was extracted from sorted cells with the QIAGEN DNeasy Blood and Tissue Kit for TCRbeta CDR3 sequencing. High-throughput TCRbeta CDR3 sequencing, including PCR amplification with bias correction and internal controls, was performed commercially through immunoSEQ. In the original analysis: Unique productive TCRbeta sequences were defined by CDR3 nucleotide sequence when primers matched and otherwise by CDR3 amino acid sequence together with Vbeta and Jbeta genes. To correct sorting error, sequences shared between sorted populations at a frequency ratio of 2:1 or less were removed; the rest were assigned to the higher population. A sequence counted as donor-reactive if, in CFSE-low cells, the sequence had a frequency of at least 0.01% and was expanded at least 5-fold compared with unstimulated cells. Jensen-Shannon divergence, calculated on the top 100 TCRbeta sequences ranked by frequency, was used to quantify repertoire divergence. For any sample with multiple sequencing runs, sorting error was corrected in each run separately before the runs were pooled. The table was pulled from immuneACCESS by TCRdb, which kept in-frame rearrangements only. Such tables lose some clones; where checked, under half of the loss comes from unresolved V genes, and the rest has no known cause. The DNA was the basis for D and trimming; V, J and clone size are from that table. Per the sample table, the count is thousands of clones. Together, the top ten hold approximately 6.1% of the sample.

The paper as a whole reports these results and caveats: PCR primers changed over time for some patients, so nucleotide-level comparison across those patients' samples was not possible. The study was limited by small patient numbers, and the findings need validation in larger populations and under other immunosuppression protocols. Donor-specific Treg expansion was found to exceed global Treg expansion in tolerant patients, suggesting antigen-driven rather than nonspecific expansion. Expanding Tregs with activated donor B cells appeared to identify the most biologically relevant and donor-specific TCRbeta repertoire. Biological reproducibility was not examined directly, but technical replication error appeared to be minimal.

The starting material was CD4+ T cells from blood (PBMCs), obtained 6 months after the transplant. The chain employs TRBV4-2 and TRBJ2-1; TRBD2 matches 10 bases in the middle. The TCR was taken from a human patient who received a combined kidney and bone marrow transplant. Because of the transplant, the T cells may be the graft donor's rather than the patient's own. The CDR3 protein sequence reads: CASSQEGPGLALRSYNEQFF. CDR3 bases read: TGTGCCAGCAGCCAAGAGGGGCCGGGACTAGCGCTACGTTCCTACAATGAG.